This record looks at one TCR beta chain sequence and its context. Its antigen remains unidentified. This sample was included in a study of beta chain features in type 1 diabetes. Study-wide findings and caveats: The cDNA sequencing approach could over-represent high-TCR-expressing cells. Significant though moderate, a shortening of TCRB CDR3s appeared in all four CD4+ subsets of Type 1 diabetes patients.

TCRB transcripts that were expressed got sequenced, as all of the isolated RNA had been reverse transcribed. It was found that naive, central memory and regulatory T cell samples averaged about 3.57 million reads. The table came from immunoSEQ multiplex PCR; TCRdb's copy has only in-frame clones and leaves some out. The sample includes 230,000 or so clones, around 16% seen only once; the top ten take 0.085%. V lost 3 bases to trimming and J lost 5 bases; unmatched junction nucleotides: 5. The CDR3 extends over 14 amino acids. Germline V gene sequence: CDR1 KGHSH, CDR2 LQKENI. Sequenced material: naive CD4+ T cells from blood. The source of this sequence is a man aged 25 to 40 with type 1 diabetes. This sequence joins TRBV18 and TRBJ2-5; the match to TRBD1 covers 8 bases. The CDR3 sequence is CASSPRQGSETQYF. The CDR3 DNA sequence: TGTGCCAGCTCACCTCGACAGGGGTCGGAGACCCAGTACTTC.